The clone carrying this TCR beta chain was found many times. What it recognizes is unknown. The sample originates from a study of T cell repertoires in cytomegalovirus infection. Study summary: Based on public TCR beta signatures, there were indications of CMV infection and of a matching HLA type.

Using its own MiXCR run on the reads, TCRdb lists one record per CDR3 protein. The data show about 310,000 distinct CDR3 sequences, with approximately 10% seen just once and less than 3% held by the top ten. Study observations and caveats: Summed frequency of public TCR beta families distinguished CMV carriers with the relevant HLA. The response measured ex vivo was dominated by TCR beta clonotypes (HLA-C-restricted and CMV-specific).

The germline gives CDR1 MGHRA, CDR2 YSYEKL. Trimming pared 6 bases from V and 3 bases from J, leaving 5 bases between. The CDR3 runs to 12 residues. The sample taken for sequencing was PBMCs. The sequence was obtained from a human donor in good health (CMV status not recorded). Some clones in this sample may be carry-over from other donors' samples. This chain links TRBV4-1 with TRBJ2-2; perhaps TRBD2 as D (5 bases). The CDR3 sequence: CASRDYTGELFF. DNA of the CDR3: TGCGCCAGCAGGGACTACACCGGGGAGCTGTTTTTT.